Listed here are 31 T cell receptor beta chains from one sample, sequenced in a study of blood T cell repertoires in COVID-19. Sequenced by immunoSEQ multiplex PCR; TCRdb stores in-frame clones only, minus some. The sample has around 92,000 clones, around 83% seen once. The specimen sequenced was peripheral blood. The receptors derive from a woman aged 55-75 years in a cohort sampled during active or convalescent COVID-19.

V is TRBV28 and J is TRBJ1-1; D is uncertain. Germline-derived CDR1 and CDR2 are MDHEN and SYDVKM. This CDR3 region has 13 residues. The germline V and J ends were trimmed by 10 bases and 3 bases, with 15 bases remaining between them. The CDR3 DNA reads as TGTGCCACCACAAAACACGAATACACTGAAGCTTTCTTT. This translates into CATTKHEYTEAFF.

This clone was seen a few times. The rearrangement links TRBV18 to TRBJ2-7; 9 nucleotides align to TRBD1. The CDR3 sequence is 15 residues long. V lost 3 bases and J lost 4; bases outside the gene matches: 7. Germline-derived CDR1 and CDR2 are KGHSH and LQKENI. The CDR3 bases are TGTGCCAGCTCACCGGGACAGGGAGGGGGTTACGAGCAGTACTTC. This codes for CASSPGQGGGYEQYF.

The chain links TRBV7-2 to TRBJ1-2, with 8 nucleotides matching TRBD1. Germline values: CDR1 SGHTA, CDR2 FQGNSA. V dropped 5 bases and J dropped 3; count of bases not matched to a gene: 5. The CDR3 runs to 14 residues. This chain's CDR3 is CASSPSGGYYGYTF. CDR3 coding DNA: TGTGCCAGCAGCCCCTCAGGGGGCTACTATGGCTACACCTTC.

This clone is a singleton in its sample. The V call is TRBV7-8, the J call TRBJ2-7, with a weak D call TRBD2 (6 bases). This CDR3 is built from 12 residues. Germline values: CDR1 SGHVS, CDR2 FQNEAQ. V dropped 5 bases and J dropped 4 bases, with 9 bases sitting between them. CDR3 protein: CASSVSGYEQYF. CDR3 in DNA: TGTGCCAGCAGCGTTAGCGGTTACGAGCAGTACTTC.

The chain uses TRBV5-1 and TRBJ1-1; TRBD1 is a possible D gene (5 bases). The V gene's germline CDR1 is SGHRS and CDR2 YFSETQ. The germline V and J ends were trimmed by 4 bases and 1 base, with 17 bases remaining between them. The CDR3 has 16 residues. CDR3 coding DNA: TGCGCCAGCAGCCAAGATCCCAGGGTGCGGAACACTGAAGCTTTCTTT. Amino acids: CASSQDPRVRNTEAFF.

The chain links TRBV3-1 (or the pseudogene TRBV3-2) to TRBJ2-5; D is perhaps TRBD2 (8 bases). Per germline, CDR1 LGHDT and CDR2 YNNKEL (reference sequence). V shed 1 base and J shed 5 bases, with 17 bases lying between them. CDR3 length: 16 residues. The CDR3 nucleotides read TGTGCCAGCAGCCAAGGGGACAGCGGGGGATGGGAGACCCAGTACTTC. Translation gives CASSQGDSGGWETQYF.

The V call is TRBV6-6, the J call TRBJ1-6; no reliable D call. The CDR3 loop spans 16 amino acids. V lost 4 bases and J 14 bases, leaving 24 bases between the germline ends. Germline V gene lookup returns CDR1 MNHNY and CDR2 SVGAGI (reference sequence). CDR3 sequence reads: CASSSRTEALLGALHF. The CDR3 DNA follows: TGTGCCAGCAGTTCCCGGACTGAGGCCCTTCTTGGGGCCCTCCACTTT.

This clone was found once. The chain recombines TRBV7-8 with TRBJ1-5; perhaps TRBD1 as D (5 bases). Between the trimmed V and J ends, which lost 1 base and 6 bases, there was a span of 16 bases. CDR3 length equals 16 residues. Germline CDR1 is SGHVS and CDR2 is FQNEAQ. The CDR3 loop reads CASSLVGHGLGQPQHF. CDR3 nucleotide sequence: TGTGCCAGCAGCTTAGTAGGACATGGGCTGGGTCAGCCCCAGCATTTT.

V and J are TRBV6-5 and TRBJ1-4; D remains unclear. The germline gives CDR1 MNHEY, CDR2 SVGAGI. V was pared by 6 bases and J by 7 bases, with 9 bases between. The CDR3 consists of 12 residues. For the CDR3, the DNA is TGTGCCAGCAGGTCCTTTAGTGAAAAACTGTTTTTT. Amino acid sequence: CASRSFSEKLFF.

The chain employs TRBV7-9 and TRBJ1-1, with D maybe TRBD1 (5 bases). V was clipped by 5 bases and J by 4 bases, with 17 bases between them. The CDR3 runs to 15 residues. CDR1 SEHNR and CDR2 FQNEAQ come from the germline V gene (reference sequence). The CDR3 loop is CASSPAGARGTEAFF. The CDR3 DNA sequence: TGTGCCAGCAGCCCAGCTGGGGCACGTGGCACTGAAGCTTTCTTT.

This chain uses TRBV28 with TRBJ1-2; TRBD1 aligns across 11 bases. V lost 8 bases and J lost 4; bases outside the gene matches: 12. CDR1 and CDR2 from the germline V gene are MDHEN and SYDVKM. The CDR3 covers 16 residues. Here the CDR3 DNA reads TGTGCCAGCTTAGGGACAGGGGGAAGATTCGGCTATGGCTACACCTTC. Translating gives CASLGTGGRFGYGYTF.

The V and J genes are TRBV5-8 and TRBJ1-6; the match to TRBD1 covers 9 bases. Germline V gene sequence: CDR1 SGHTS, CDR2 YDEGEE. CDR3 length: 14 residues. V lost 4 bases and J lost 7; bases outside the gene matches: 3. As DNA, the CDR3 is TGTGCCAGCAGCCCCGGGACAGGGAATTCACCCCTCCACTTT. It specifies CASSPGTGNSPLHF.

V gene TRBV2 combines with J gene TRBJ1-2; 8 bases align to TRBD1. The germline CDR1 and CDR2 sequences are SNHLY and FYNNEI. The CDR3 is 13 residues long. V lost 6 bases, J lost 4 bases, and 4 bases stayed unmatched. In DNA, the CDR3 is TGTGCCAGCAGGGACAGGGCTGGCTATGGCTACACCTTC. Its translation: CASRDRAGYGYTF.

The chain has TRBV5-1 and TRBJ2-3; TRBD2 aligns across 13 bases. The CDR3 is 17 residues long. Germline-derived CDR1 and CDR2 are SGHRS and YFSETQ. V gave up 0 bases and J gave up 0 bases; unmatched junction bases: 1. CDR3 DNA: TGCGCCAGCAGCTTGGGGGGACTAGCGGGGAGCACAGATACGCAGTATTTT. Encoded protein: CASSLGGLAGSTDTQYF.

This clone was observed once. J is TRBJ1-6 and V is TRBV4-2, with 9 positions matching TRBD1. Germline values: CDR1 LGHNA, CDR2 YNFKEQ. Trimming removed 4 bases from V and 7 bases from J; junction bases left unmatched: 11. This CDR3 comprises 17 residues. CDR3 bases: TGTGCCAGCAGCCCAGAAAACAGGGGGCGCGGAAATTCACCCCTCCACTTT. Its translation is CASSPENRGRGNSPLHF.

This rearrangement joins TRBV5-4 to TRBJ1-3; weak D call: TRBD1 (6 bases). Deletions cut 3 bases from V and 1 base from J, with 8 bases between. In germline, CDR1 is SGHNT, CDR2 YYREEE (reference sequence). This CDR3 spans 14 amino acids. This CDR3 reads CASSSDSSGNTIYF. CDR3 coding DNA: TGTGCCAGCAGCTCGGACAGTTCTGGAAACACCATATATTTT.

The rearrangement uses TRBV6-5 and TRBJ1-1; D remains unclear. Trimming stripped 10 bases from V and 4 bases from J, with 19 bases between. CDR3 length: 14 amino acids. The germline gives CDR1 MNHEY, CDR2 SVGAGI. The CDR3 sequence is CATAPWEGGTEAFF. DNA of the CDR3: TGTGCCACCGCCCCGTGGGAGGGAGGCACTGAAGCTTTCTTT.

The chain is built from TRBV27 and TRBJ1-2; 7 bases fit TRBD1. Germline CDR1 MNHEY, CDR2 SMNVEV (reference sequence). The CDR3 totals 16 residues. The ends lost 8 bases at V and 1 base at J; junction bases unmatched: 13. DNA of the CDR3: TGTGCCAGCTCCCCTGGCCGGGACAGACTTAACTATGGCTACACCTTC. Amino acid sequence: CASSPGRDRLNYGYTF.

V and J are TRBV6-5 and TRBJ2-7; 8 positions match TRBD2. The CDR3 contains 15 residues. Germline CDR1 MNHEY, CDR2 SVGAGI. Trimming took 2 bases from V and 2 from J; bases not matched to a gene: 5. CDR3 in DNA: TGTGCCAGCAGTTACGCGGGGGGTATTACCTACGAGCAGTACTTC. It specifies CASSYAGGITYEQYF.

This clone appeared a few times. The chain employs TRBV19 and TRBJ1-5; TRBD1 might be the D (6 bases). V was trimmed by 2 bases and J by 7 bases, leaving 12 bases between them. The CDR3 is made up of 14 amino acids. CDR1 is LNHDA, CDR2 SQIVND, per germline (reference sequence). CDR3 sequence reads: CASSITTGLQPQHF. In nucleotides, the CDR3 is TGTGCCAGTAGTATAACGACAGGCCTCCAGCCCCAGCATTTT. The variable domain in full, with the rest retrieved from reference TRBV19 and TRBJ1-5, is DGGITQSPKYLFRKEGQNVTLSCEQNLNHDAMYWYRQDPGQGLRLIYYSQIVNDFQKGDIAEGYSVSREKKESFPLTVTSAQKNPTAFYLCASSITTGLQPQHFGDGTRLSIL.

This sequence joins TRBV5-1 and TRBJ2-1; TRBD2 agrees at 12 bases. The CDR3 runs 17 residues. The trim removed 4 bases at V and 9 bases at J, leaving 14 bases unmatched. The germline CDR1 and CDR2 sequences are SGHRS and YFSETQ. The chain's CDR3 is CASSPAWTSGKGGEQFF. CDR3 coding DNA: TGCGCCAGCAGCCCCGCGTGGACTAGCGGGAAAGGAGGTGAGCAGTTCTTC.

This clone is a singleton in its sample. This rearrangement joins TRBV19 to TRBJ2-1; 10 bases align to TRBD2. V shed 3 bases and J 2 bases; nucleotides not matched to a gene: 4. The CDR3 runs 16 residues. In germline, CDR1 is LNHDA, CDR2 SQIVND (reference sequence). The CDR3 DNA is TGTGCCAGTAGTATGGCTAGCGGGAGTCCCTACAATGAGCAGTTCTTC. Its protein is CASSMASGSPYNEQFF.

This chain's CDR3 is CASSLGRQARNEQFF. In DNA, the CDR3 is TGTGCCAGCAGCTTAGGCCGACAGGCCCGCAATGAGCAGTTCTTC. This rearrangement joins TRBV13 to TRBJ2-1; a weak D match, TRBD1 (6 bases). CDR3 length: 15 residues. Trimming took 0 bases from V and 6 from J, leaving 12 bases between them. The germline V gene encodes CDR1 PRHDT and CDR2 FYEKMQ (reference sequence).

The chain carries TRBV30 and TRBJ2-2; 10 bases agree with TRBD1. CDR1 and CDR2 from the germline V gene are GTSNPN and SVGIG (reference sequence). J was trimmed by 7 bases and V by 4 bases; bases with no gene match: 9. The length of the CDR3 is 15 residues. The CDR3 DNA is TGTGCCTGGACCCCCCTGACAGGGGGCTTCGGGGAGCTGTTTTTT. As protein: CAWTPLTGGFGELFF.

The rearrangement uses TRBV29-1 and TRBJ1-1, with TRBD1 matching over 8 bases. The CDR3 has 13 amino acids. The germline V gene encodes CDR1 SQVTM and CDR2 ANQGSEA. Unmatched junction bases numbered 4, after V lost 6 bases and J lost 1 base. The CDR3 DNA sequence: TGCAGCGTCGGACAGGGCCCGAACACTGAAGCTTTCTTT. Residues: CSVGQGPNTEAFF.

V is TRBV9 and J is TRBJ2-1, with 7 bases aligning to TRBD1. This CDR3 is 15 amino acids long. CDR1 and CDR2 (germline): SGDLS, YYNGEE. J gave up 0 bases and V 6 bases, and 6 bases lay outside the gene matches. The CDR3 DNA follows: TGTGCCAGCACCCAAGGACAGGCCTCCTACAATGAGCAGTTCTTC. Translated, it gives CASTQGQASYNEQFF. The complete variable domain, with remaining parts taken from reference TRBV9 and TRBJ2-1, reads DSGVTQTPKHLITATGQRVTLRCSPRSGDLSVYWYQQSLDQGLQFLIQYYNGEERAKGNILERFSAQQFPDLHSELNLSSLELGDSALYFCASTQGQASYNEQFFGPGTRLTVL.

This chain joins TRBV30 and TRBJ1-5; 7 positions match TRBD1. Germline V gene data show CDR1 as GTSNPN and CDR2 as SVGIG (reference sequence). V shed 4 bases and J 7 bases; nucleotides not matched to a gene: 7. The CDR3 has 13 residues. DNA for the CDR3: TGTGCCTGGAACAGGGGAGGAGGGCAGCCCCAGCATTTT. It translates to CAWNRGGGQPQHF.

Here the CDR3 reads CSVASGTGLNEQFF. The CDR3 nucleotides are TGCAGCGTTGCTTCCGGGACAGGGCTAAATGAGCAGTTCTTC. The chain couples TRBV29-1 to TRBJ2-1; TRBD1 matches at 9 bases. This CDR3 spans 14 amino acids. Trimming took 4 bases from V and 7 from J; bases not matched to a gene: 8. Germline V gene data show CDR1 as SQVTM and CDR2 as ANQGSEA.

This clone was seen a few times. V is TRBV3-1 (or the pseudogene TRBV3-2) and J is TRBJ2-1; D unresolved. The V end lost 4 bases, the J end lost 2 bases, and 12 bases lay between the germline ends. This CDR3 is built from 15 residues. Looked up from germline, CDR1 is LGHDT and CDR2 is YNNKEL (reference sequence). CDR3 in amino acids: CASSRQALTYNEQFF. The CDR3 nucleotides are TGTGCCAGCAGCCGCCAAGCACTCACCTACAATGAGCAGTTCTTC.

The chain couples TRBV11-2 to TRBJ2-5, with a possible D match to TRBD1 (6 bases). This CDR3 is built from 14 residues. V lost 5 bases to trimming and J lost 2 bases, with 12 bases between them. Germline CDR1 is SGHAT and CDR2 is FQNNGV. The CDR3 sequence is CASSHTDRQETQYF. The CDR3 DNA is TGTGCCAGCAGCCATACCGACAGGCAAGAGACCCAGTACTTC. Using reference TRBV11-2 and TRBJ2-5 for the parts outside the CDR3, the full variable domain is EAGVAQSPRYKIIEKRQSVAFWCNPISGHATLYWYQQILGQGPKLLIQFQNNGVVDDSQLPKDRFSAERLKGVDSTLKIQPAKLEDSAVYLCASSHTDRQETQYFGPGTRLLVL.

DNA for the CDR3: TGCGCCAGCAGCCCCCGGGGGGAGCGGGGTACAGATACGCAGTATTTT. Encoded protein: CASSPRGERGTDTQYF. The chain couples TRBV5-1 to TRBJ2-3, with 7 bases matching TRBD2. This CDR3 spans 16 amino acids. V gave up 4 bases and J gave up 3 bases; unmatched junction bases: 11. Per the germline V gene, CDR1 is SGHRS and CDR2 is YFSETQ.